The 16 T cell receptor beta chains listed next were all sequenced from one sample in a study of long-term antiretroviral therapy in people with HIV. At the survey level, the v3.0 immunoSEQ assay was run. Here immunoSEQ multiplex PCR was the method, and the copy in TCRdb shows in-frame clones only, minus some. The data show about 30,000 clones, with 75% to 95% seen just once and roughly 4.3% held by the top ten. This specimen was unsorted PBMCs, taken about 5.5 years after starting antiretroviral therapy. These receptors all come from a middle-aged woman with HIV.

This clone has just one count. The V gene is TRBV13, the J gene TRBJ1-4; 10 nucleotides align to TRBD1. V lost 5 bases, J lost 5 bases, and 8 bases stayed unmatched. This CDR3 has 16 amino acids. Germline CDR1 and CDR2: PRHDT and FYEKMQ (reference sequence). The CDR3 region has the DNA TGTGCCAGCAGCCGGGACAGGGGAAACGGCAATGAAAAACTGTTTTTT. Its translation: CASSRDRGNGNEKLFF.

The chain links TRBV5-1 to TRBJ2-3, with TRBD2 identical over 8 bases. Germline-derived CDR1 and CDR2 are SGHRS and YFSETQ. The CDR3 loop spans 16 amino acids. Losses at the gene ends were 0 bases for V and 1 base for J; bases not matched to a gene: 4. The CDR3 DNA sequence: TGCGCCAGCAGCTTGGGGGCGGGGGGCCGCACAGATACGCAGTATTTT. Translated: CASSLGAGGRTDTQYF.

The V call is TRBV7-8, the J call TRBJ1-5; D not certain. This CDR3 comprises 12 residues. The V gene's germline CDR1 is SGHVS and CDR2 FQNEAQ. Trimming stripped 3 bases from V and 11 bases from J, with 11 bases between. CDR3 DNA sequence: TGTGCCAGCAGCTTTCTCGTAGGGACCCAGCATTTT. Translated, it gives CASSFLVGTQHF.

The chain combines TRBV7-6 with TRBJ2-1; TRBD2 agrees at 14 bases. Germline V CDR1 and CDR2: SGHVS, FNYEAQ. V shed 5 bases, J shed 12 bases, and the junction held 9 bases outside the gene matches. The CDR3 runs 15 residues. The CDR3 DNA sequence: TGTGCCAGCAGCCCCGCGACTAGCGGGAGGGCCGGGCAGTTCTTC. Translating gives CASSPATSGRAGQFF.

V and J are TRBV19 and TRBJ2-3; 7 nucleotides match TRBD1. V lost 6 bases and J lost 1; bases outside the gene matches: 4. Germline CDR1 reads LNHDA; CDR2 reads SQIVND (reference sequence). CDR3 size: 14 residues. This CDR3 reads CASRHTGGTDTQYF. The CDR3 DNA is TGTGCCAGTAGACACACAGGGGGCACAGATACGCAGTATTTT.

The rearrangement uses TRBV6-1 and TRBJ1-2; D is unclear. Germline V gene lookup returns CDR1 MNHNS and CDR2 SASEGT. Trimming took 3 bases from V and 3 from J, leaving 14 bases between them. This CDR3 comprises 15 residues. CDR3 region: CASSDQPTTYYGYTF. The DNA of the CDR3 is TGTGCCAGCAGTGACCAGCCTACCACCTACTATGGCTACACCTTC.

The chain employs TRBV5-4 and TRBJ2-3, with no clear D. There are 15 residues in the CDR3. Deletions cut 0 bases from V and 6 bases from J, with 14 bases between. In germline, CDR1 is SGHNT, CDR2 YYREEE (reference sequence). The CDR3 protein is CASSLASAPRDTQYF. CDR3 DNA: TGTGCCAGCAGCTTGGCCTCGGCCCCCCGGGATACGCAGTATTTT. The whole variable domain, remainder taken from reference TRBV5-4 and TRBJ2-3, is ETGVTQSPTHLIKTRGQQVTLRCSSQSGHNTVSWYQQALGQGPQFIFQYYREEENGRGNFPPRFSGLQFPNYSSELNVNALELDDSALYLCASSLASAPRDTQYFGPGTRLTVL.

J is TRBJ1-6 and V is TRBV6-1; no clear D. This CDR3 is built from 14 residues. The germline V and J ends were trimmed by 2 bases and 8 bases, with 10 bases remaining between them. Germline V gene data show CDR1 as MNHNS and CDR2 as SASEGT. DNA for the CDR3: TGTGCCAGCAGTGAAATTTCGGGAGATTCACCCCTCCACTTT. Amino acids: CASSEISGDSPLHF.

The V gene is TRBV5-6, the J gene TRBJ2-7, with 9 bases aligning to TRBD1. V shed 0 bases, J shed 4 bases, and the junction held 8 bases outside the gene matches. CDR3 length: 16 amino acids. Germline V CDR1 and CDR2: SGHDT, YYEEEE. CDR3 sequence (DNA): TGTGCCAGCAGCTTGGACGGGACAGGGATTAGATACGAGCAGTACTTC. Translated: CASSLDGTGIRYEQYF.

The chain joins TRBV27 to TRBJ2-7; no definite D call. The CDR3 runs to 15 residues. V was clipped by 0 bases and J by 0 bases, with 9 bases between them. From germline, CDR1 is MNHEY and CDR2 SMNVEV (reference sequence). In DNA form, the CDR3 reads TGTGCCAGCAGTTTATCAGGGTTCGGCTCCTACGAGCAGTACTTC. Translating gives CASSLSGFGSYEQYF.

The CDR3 loop is CASTGGRGHETQYF. The CDR3 nucleotides are TGTGCCAGTACTGGGGGGAGGGGTCATGAGACCCAGTACTTC. The chain couples TRBV19 to TRBJ2-5, with TRBD2 matching over 7 bases. With V trimmed by 7 bases and J by 5 bases, 10 bases remained unmatched. Germline V gene data show CDR1 as LNHDA and CDR2 as SQIVND (reference sequence). The CDR3 totals 14 residues. Variable domain in full (rest from reference TRBV19 and TRBJ2-5): DGGITQSPKYLFRKEGQNVTLSCEQNLNHDAMYWYRQDPGQGLRLIYYSQIVNDFQKGDIAEGYSVSREKKESFPLTVTSAQKNPTAFYLCASTGGRGHETQYFGPGTRLLVL.

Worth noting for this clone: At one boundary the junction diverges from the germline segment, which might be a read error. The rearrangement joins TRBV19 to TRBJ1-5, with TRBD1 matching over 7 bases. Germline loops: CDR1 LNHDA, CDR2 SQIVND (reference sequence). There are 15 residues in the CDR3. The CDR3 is CVSSLGQVGNQPQHF. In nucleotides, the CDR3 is TGTGTCAGTAGTTTAGGACAGGTAGGGAATCAGCCCCAGCATTTT.

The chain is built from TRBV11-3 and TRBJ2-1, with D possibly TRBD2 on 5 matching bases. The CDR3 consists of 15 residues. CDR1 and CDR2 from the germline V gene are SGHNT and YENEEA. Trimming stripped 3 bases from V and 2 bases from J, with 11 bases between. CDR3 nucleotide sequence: TGTGCCAGCAGCTTTGGTCGGGGAGCCTACAATGAGCAGTTCTTC. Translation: CASSFGRGAYNEQFF.

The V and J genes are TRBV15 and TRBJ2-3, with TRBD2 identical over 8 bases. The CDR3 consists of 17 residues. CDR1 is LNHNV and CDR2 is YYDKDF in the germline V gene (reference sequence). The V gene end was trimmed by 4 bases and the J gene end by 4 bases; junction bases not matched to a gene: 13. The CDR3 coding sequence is TGTGCCACCAGCAAACTACCCAGCGGGAGTGCCGCAGATACGCAGTATTTT. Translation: CATSKLPSGSAADTQYF. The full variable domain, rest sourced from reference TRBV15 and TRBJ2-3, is DAMVIQNPRYQVTQFGKPVTLSCSQTLNHNVMYWYQQKSSQAPKLLFHYYDKDFNNEADTPDNFQSRRPNTSFCFLDIRSPGLGDTAMYLCATSKLPSGSAADTQYFGPGTRLTVL.

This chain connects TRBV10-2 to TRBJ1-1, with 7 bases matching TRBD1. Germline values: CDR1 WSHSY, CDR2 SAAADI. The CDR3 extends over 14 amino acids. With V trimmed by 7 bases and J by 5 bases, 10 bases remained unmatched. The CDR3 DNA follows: TGCGCCAGCACCACAGGGGAGTCGGGGACTGAAGCTTTCTTT. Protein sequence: CASTTGESGTEAFF.

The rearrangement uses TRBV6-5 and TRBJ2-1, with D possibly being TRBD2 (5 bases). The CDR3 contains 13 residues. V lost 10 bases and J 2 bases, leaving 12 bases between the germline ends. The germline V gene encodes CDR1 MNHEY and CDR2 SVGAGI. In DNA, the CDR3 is TGTGCCAACGAGGGTGGTACCTACAATGAGCAGTTCTTC. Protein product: CANEGGTYNEQFF.